This T cell receptor beta chain was obtained from a study of shared clonotypes between healthy human individuals. General study findings and limits: Apart from blood, nothing was sampled; tissue repertoires likely differ.

Remarks on this clone: Its cognate antigen is unknown.

V shed 0 bases and J shed 1 base, with 10 bases lying between them. The length of the CDR3 is 15 residues. From germline, CDR1 is MNHEY and CDR2 SVGAGI. At a deep level, the assay was run. Profiling relied on immunoSEQ multiplex PCR, and the TCRdb table lists in-frame clones only, not all of them. This table holds over a million clones, 95% to 99% found once. Sequenced: naive CD4+ T cells sorted from blood. Subset indicated: CD45RA+ positively selected. This receptor was taken from a man aged 25 to 40 in good health. This chain connects TRBV6-5 to TRBJ2-7; tentative D call: TRBD1 (6 bases). The CDR3 DNA follows: TGTGCCAGCAGTTACTCAGGACAGCCTTCCTACGAGCAGTACTTC. It is translated as CASSYSGQPSYEQYF.